This TCR beta chain was profiled in a study of cytomegalovirus exposure and HLA in healthy donors. The PCR contained 60 Vbeta and 13 Jbeta primers. Data came from immunoSEQ multiplex PCR; TCRdb stores just in-frame clones and leaves some out. The table shows roughly 100,000 clones, with approximately 80% occurring only once. The CDR3 runs to 16 residues. Material: PBMCs. The clonotype comes from a man in his 60s in good health and CMV-seronegative. The J gene is TRBJ2-6, the V gene TRBV12-2; the table gives TRBD2 as D, unverified against the DNA. TRBV12-2 is a documented pseudogene. The DNA for the CDR3 is TGTGCAAGTCGCTTAGACGCGGCTAGCAGGGCCAACGTCCTGACTTTC. Protein product: CASRLDAASRANVLTF.